These 10 T cell receptor beta chains were all obtained from the same sample, sequenced in a study of beta chain features in type 1 diabetes. Study-wide findings and caveats: A moderate, significant TCRB CDR3 shortening appeared in type 1 diabetes across four CD4+ subsets.

The study reverse transcribed the entire isolated RNA, so it sequenced expressed TCRB transcripts. Sequencing was performed with immunoSEQ multiplex PCR; in TCRdb, only in-frame clones are kept and a portion is missing. The data hold approximately 600,000 clones, with 12% observed a single time. Their antigens are not known. Sequenced sample: naive CD4+ T cells from blood. Source of these receptors: a young man with type 1 diabetes.

The CDR3 region is CASSLVDSLDLFF. DNA for the CDR3: TGTGCCAGCAGCTTAGTAGACAGCCTAGATCTGTTTTTT. The chain has TRBV7-2 and TRBJ1-4, with a weak D call TRBD1 (5 bases). Germline V gene data show CDR1 as SGHTA and CDR2 as FQGNSA. This CDR3 is built from 13 residues. Trimming took off 1 base at V and 14 bases at J, with 14 bases between the two ends.

The chain uses TRBV4-3 and TRBJ2-3, with TRBD2 identical over 8 bases. This CDR3 is 15 amino acids long. Germline V gene sequence: CDR1 LGHNA, CDR2 YSLEER. Losses at the gene ends were 5 bases for V and 4 bases for J; bases not matched to a gene: 8. CDR3: CASSDSGGKSDTQYF. CDR3 bases: TGCGCCAGCAGCGACAGCGGGGGAAAGTCAGATACGCAGTATTTT.

This clone was observed a handful of times. V gene TRBV28 combines with J gene TRBJ2-1; no clear D. Per the germline V gene, CDR1 is MDHEN and CDR2 is SYDVKM. The length of the CDR3 is 12 residues. V gave up 2 bases and J gave up 9 bases, with 8 bases separating them. The CDR3 DNA sequence: TGTGCCAGCAGTTTAAGGGTCGGTGAGCAGTTCTTC. Protein product: CASSLRVGEQFF.

V is TRBV7-2 and J is TRBJ2-3; a possible D gene is TRBD1 (6 bases). The V and J ends lost 3 bases and 0 bases respectively, with 10 bases between them. This CDR3 region has 15 residues. Germline loops: CDR1 SGHTA, CDR2 FQGNSA. The CDR3 reads CASSFQGSSTDTQYF. For the CDR3, the DNA is TGTGCCAGCAGCTTCCAGGGGTCTAGCACAGATACGCAGTATTTT.

Only a few counts were recorded for this clone. V gene TRBV6-6 combines with J gene TRBJ1-2; TRBD1 matches 7 bases. CDR1 and CDR2 from the germline V gene are MNHNY and SVGAGI (reference sequence). V lost 5 bases, J lost 4 bases, and 7 bases stayed unmatched. This CDR3 has 14 residues. The CDR3 is CASSPTGIVYGYTF. CDR3 nucleotides: TGTGCCAGCAGTCCGACAGGGATTGTCTATGGCTACACCTTC.

There are a few counts of this clone. The chain links TRBV5-4 to TRBJ2-5; D is ambiguous. Trimming removed 0 bases from V and 10 bases from J, with 13 bases in between. The CDR3 runs to 13 residues. The germline V gene encodes CDR1 SGHNT and CDR2 YYREEE (reference sequence). CDR3 protein: CASSLEVAGNQYF. For the CDR3, the DNA is TGTGCCAGCAGCTTGGAGGTAGCCGGAAACCAGTACTTC.

This clone was counted only a few times. The chain carries TRBV7-2 and TRBJ2-5, with D possibly TRBD2 on 5 matching bases. The CDR3 has 15 amino acids. V was cut by 1 base and J by 5 bases, with 14 bases left in between. CDR1 is SGHTA, CDR2 FQGNSA, per germline. CDR3 amino acids: CASSLGLAKWETQYF. In nucleotides, the CDR3 is TGTGCCAGCAGCTTAGGCCTAGCTAAGTGGGAGACCCAGTACTTC.

The chain carries TRBV1 and TRBJ2-1; the table gives TRBD2 as D, unverified against the DNA. TRBV1 corresponds to a pseudogene. The length of the CDR3 is 18 residues. This CDR3 is CTSSQGLSGGAIYNEQFF. CDR3 nucleotides: TGCACCAGCAGCCAAGGACTTAGCGGGGGGGCTATCTACAATGAGCAGTTCTTC.

In its sample, this clone was seen a few times. The chain couples TRBV7-2 to TRBJ2-4; no clear D. Trimming took off 1 base at V and 6 bases at J, with 10 bases between the two ends. Germline V gives CDR1 SGHTA, CDR2 FQGNSA. This CDR3 is built from 14 residues. CDR3 sequence: CASSLGLRSNIQYF. The DNA of the CDR3 is TGTGCCAGCAGCTTAGGCCTCCGGTCAAACATTCAGTACTTC.

The chain has TRBV18 and TRBJ2-7; 9 bases are shared with TRBD1. From germline, CDR1 is KGHSH and CDR2 LQKENI. V dropped 3 bases and J dropped 8; count of bases not matched to a gene: 8. The CDR3 length is 14 residues. In DNA, the CDR3 is TGTGCCAGCTCACCCCCGGGACAGGGTGGTAAGCAGTACTTC. It codes for CASSPPGQGGKQYF. Supplemented by reference TRBV18 and TRBJ2-7, the full variable domain reads NAGVMQNPRHLVRRRGQEARLRCSPMKGHSHVYWYRQLPEEGLKFMVYLQKENIIDESGMPKERFSAEFPKEGPSILRIQQVVRGDSAAYFCASSPPGQGGKQYFGPGTRLTVT.